What follows are 27 T cell receptor beta chains derived from one specimen sequenced in a study of T cells in Graves' hyperthyroidism and ophthalmopathy. Researchers took RNA transcripts and amplified the TCR beta CDR3 regions from them. When the TCR CDR3 underwent first-round RT-PCR, the HTBI primer set was used. TCRdb ran MiXCR on the multiplex PCR reads and lists one entry per CDR3 protein. The sample holds fewer than 900,000 distinct CDR3 sequences, about a sixth seen once. Sequencing was done on a sample of blood. Receptors originate from a man between 18 and 35 years old with Graves' hyperthyroidism.

In this sample, this clonotype turned up many times. The rearrangement uses TRBV11-3 and TRBJ2-7; unclear D gene. Germline CDR1 is SGHNT and CDR2 is YENEEA. The CDR3 loop spans 14 amino acids. V lost 5 bases to trimming and J lost 4 bases, with 15 bases between them. CDR3 protein: CASSTDPAAYEQYF. The CDR3 nucleotides read TGTGCCAGCAGCACAGACCCAGCTGCTTACGAGCAGTACTTC.

For this clonotype: A single base separates this from a much larger clone, so it may be a read error. This chain links TRBV29-1 with TRBJ2-1, with 7 bases aligning to TRBD2. V trimming: 4 bases; J trimming: 4 bases; junction bases outside the gene matches: 1. Germline V lookup: CDR1 SQVTM, CDR2 ANQGSEA. The CDR3 extends over 12 amino acids. CDR3 protein: CSVGGRYNEQFF. CDR3 coding DNA: TGCAGCGTTGGCGGGAGATACAATGAGCAGTTCTTC.

V gene TRBV14 combines with J gene TRBJ2-1; D is uncertain. The CDR3 consists of 15 residues. Germline CDR1 SGHDN, CDR2 FVKESK. Trimming cost V 2 bases and J 2 bases, with 10 bases left between them. CDR3: CASSQRTETYNEQFF. CDR3 coding DNA: TGTGCCAGCAGCCAAAGGACGGAAACCTACAATGAGCAGTTCTTC.

This clonotype has at least ten counts. The chain uses TRBV5-1 and TRBJ1-2; maybe TRBD1 (6 bases). CDR3 length: 18 residues. Germline values: CDR1 SGHRS, CDR2 YFSETQ. V lost 1 base and J 3 bases, leaving 22 bases between the germline ends. The chain's CDR3 is CASSLRAGGRRVDYGYTF. CDR3 coding DNA: TGCGCCAGCAGCTTGAGGGCCGGGGGGCGCAGAGTTGACTATGGCTACACCTTC.

This clonotype was recorded many times. This chain uses TRBV20-1 with TRBJ2-7, with 8 positions matching TRBD2. This CDR3 is built from 14 residues. Germline V gene sequence: CDR1 DFQATT, CDR2 SNEGSKA (reference sequence). Losses at the gene ends were 4 bases for V and 9 bases for J; bases not matched to a gene: 14. CDR3 coding DNA: TGCAGTGCTATGCCGACTAGCGCAGGGTTCCGGCAGTACTTC. This sequence encodes CSAMPTSAGFRQYF.

The rearrangement joins TRBV19 to TRBJ1-1; the match to TRBD1 covers 7 bases. The CDR3 has 14 residues. The germline gives CDR1 LNHDA, CDR2 SQIVND (reference sequence). The V segment lost 5 bases and the J segment 3 bases; nucleotides outside the gene matches: 6. The CDR3 DNA reads TGTGCCAGTAGTTTCCAGGGGGGGTACACTGAAGCTTTCTTT. It encodes CASSFQGGYTEAFF.

The chain employs TRBV29-1 and TRBJ1-1, with D maybe TRBD1 (5 bases). V was trimmed by 4 bases and J by 1 base, leaving 10 bases between them. The CDR3 runs 13 residues. Germline assignment: CDR1 SQVTM and CDR2 ANQGSEA. The CDR3 reads CSVGPGGNTEAFF. The CDR3, as DNA: TGCAGCGTTGGACCCGGGGGGAACACTGAAGCTTTCTTT. Full variable domain (outside the CDR3, taken from reference TRBV29-1 and TRBJ1-1): SAVISQKPSRDICQRGTSLTIQCQVDSQVTMMFWYRQQPGQSLTLIATANQGSEATYESGFVIDKFPISRPNLTFSTLTVSNMSPEDSSIYLCSVGPGGNTEAFFGQGTRLTVV.

This clonotype was seen repeatedly, ten times or more. V and J are TRBV15 and TRBJ2-1, with TRBD2 as a possible D gene (5 bases). CDR3 length: 12 amino acids. With 4 bases removed from V and 4 bases from J, the gap between germline ends came to 5 bases. Germline CDR1 reads LNHNV; CDR2 reads YYDKDF (reference sequence). CDR3 protein: CATSIAYNEQFF. CDR3 nucleotides: TGTGCCACCAGCATAGCGTACAATGAGCAGTTCTTC.

This clonotype showed up just a few times. This chain joins TRBV20-1 and TRBJ2-7; 7 bases line up with TRBD1. Germline values: CDR1 DFQATT, CDR2 SNEGSKA (reference sequence). The ends lost 5 bases at V and 2 bases at J; junction bases unmatched: 12. The CDR3 has 15 amino acids. The CDR3 nucleotides read TGCAGTGCTTTTTGGGGGCAGGGGGTGACCTACGAGCAGTACTTC. Translation gives CSAFWGQGVTYEQYF.

In its sample, this clonotype was seen a few times. One end of the junction does not line up with germline, which may come from a read error. The chain recombines TRBV7-2 with TRBJ2-3, with D unclear. The germline gives CDR1 SGHTA, CDR2 FQGNSA. The CDR3 is made up of 16 amino acids. This CDR3 reads CASSSSLPSSIDTQYF. The CDR3 nucleotides are TGTGCCAGCAGCTCATCCCTACCTTCAAGCATAGATACGCAGTATTTT.

This clonotype was counted between two and nine times. The rearrangement joins TRBV28 to TRBJ1-4; D gene ambiguous. This CDR3 is 14 amino acids long. Germline V gene lookup returns CDR1 MDHEN and CDR2 SYDVKM. The V and J ends lost 5 bases and 5 bases respectively, with 12 bases between them. The CDR3, as DNA: TGTGCCAGCAGTCCCCGGGAGAAAAATGAAAAACTGTTTTTT. Translated, it gives CASSPREKNEKLFF.

The rearrangement links TRBV7-9 to TRBJ1-1, with TRBD1 identical over 11 bases. The CDR3 runs to 15 residues. CDR1 and CDR2 from the germline V gene are SEHNR and FQNEAQ (reference sequence). The junction had 2 bases not matched to a gene; V was cut back by 5 bases and J by 0 bases. The DNA for the CDR3 is TGTGCCAGCAGCGAGGGACAGGGGGTGAACACTGAAGCTTTCTTT. This sequence encodes CASSEGQGVNTEAFF. Based on the CDR3 plus reference TRBV7-9 and TRBJ1-1, the full variable domain is DTGVSQNPRHKITKRGQNVTFRCDPISEHNRLYWYRQTLGQGPEFLTYFQNEAQLEKSRLLSDRFSAERPKGSFSTLEIQRTEQGDSAMYLCASSEGQGVNTEAFFGQGTRLTVV.

This clonotype was counted only a few times. The chain has TRBV6-2 or TRBV6-3 and TRBJ2-7, with D possibly being TRBD2 (6 bases). Germline V lookup: CDR1 MNHEY, CDR2 SVGEGT. This CDR3 region has 16 residues. Trimming took off 6 bases at V and 2 bases at J, with 20 bases between the two ends. CDR3 in amino acids: CASSPTSLRSAYEQYF. CDR3 bases: TGTGCCAGCAGCCCGACTAGTTTAAGAAGTGCCTACGAGCAGTACTTC.

This clonotype was picked up many times. The genes are TRBV28 and TRBJ2-7, with D unresolved. V lost 3 bases and J lost 3, with 9 bases in between. The CDR3 is 13 residues long. The V gene's germline CDR1 is MDHEN and CDR2 SYDVKM. CDR3 bases: TGTGCCAGCAGTTTTGGCACTATCTACGAGCAGTACTTC. It encodes CASSFGTIYEQYF.

This clonotype was seen many times. This chain connects TRBV2 to TRBJ1-5, with 9 bases aligning to TRBD1. The V gene's germline CDR1 is SNHLY and CDR2 FYNNEI. The V segment lost 5 bases and the J segment 2 bases; nucleotides outside the gene matches: 4. The CDR3 contains 15 residues. The CDR3 loop is CASSTGQGGNQPQHF. The CDR3 DNA reads as TGTGCCAGCAGTACGGGACAGGGCGGCAATCAGCCCCAGCATTTT.

This clonotype was recorded at least ten times. The chain combines TRBV12-3 or TRBV12-4 with TRBJ1-5; 7 nucleotides match TRBD1. This CDR3 contains 14 residues. The V and J ends lost 6 bases and 6 bases, in that order; junction bases with no gene match: 8. The CDR3 loop reads CASSRDRAGQPQHF. The CDR3 DNA sequence: TGTGCCAGCAGCCGAGACAGGGCCGGTCAGCCCCAGCATTTT.

This clonotype was detected many times. This rearrangement joins TRBV7-9 to TRBJ2-7, with 9 bases matching TRBD1. The CDR3 has 16 residues. Germline CDR1 reads SEHNR; CDR2 reads FQNEAQ (reference sequence). V shed 1 base, J shed 0 bases, and the junction held 4 bases outside the gene matches. The CDR3 region has the DNA TGTGCCAGCAGCTTAGGGGGGGACAGGGCCTCCTACGAGCAGTACTTC. It codes for CASSLGGDRASYEQYF.

This clonotype appeared a few times. The chain employs TRBV18 and TRBJ1-6; D unresolved. CDR1 and CDR2 from the germline V gene are KGHSH and LQKENI. V was trimmed by 3 bases and J by 10 bases, leaving 19 bases between them. The CDR3 covers 16 residues. The CDR3 DNA is TGTGCCAGCTCACCTACCCCCGGGCAGATTGGGTCACCCCTCCACTTT. Encoded protein: CASSPTPGQIGSPLHF.

The chain has TRBV2 and TRBJ1-5; weak D call: TRBD1 (6 bases). This CDR3 is built from 14 residues. V was shortened by 6 bases and J by 9 bases, with 18 bases between the two germline ends. Germline V CDR1 and CDR2: SNHLY, FYNNEI. CDR3 DNA sequence: TGTGCCAGCAGCTCAAGGGACATCGGTTGGCCCCAGCATTTT. It yields the protein CASSSRDIGWPQHF. The whole variable domain, filled in from reference TRBV2 and TRBJ1-5, reads EPEVTQTPSHQVTQMGQEVILRCVPISNHLYFYWYRQILGQKVEFLVSFYNNEISEKSEIFDDQFSVERPDGSNFTLKIRSTKLEDSAMYFCASSSRDIGWPQHFGDGTRLSIL.

In its sample, this clonotype was seen many times. The chain employs TRBV24-1 and TRBJ2-1; D remains ambiguous. The germline CDR1 and CDR2 sequences are KGHDR and SFDVKD. The CDR3 spans 14 residues. V lost 0 bases and J lost 5, with 7 bases in between. For the CDR3, the DNA is TGTGCCACCAGTGATTTGGGTCCCCACAATGAGCAGTTCTTC. It specifies CATSDLGPHNEQFF.

The table lists this clonotype with many counts. This chain links TRBV10-3 with TRBJ2-7; a possible D gene is TRBD1 (5 bases). Per germline, CDR1 ENHRY and CDR2 SYGVKD. The CDR3 covers 13 residues. Trimming left V 10 bases short and J 1 base short, with 14 bases between. The CDR3: CATSYDSSYEQYF. The CDR3 region has the DNA TGTGCCACCTCCTACGACAGTTCCTACGAGCAGTACTTC.

The chain has TRBV2 and TRBJ2-1; D is uncertain. The CDR3 loop spans 12 amino acids. Trimming cost V 9 bases and J 6 bases, with 12 bases left between them. Germline V CDR1 and CDR2: SNHLY, FYNNEI. The CDR3 sequence: CASRYSRNEQFF. As DNA, the CDR3 is TGTGCCAGTCGCTACTCCCGCAATGAGCAGTTCTTC.

This sequence joins TRBV19 and TRBJ2-2; 8 bases match TRBD1. With V trimmed by 0 bases and J by 3 bases, 6 bases remained unmatched. The CDR3 has 17 residues. Germline V gives CDR1 LNHDA, CDR2 SQIVND (reference sequence). In nucleotides, the CDR3 is TGTGCCAGTAGTATAGATTCGGACAGGGTGTACACCGGGGAGCTGTTTTTT. Amino acid sequence: CASSIDSDRVYTGELFF.

The V and J genes are TRBV19 and TRBJ1-2, with 7 bases that match TRBD1. This CDR3 is 13 amino acids long. Germline V lookup: CDR1 LNHDA, CDR2 SQIVND (reference sequence). J gave up 4 bases and V 6 bases, and 5 bases lay outside the gene matches. The CDR3 here is CASSGDRPYGYTF. The CDR3 coding sequence is TGTGCCAGTAGCGGGGACAGACCCTATGGCTACACCTTC.

This clonotype turned up a few times. J is TRBJ2-2 and V is TRBV7-9; 7 bases line up with TRBD1. Trimming at V came to 6 bases and at J to 4 bases, leaving 11 bases not matched to a gene. Per the germline V gene, CDR1 is SEHNR and CDR2 is FQNEAQ (reference sequence). CDR3 length: 16 amino acids. In DNA form, the CDR3 reads TGTGCCAGCAGTTCAACCGGGACAGAACTCACCGGGGAGCTGTTTTTT. Its translation: CASSSTGTELTGELFF.

This chain connects TRBV5-1 to TRBJ2-2, with D unresolved. The germline V gene has CDR1 SGHRS and CDR2 YFSETQ. Trimming took off 2 bases at V and 0 bases at J, with 8 bases between the two ends. The CDR3 length is 15 residues. CDR3 loop: CASSFLEPNTGELFF. CDR3 nucleotides: TGCGCCAGCAGCTTTCTGGAGCCGAACACCGGGGAGCTGTTTTTT.

This clonotype was picked up many times. This chain joins TRBV7-2 and TRBJ2-1; 9 positions agree with TRBD1. V dropped 5 bases and J dropped 7; count of bases not matched to a gene: 6. This CDR3 contains 14 residues. CDR1 is SGHTA, CDR2 FQGNSA, per germline. This CDR3 is CASSPDRGYNEQFF. CDR3 nucleotides: TGTGCCAGCAGCCCGGACAGGGGATATAATGAGCAGTTCTTC. Full variable domain (outside the CDR3, taken from reference TRBV7-2 and TRBJ2-1): GAGVSQSPSNKVTEKGKDVELRCDPISGHTALYWYRQSLGQGLEFLIYFQGNSAPDKSGLPSDRFSAERTGGSVSTLTIQRTQQEDSAVYLCASSPDRGYNEQFFGPGTRLTVL.